One and the same sample provided the 26 T cell receptor beta chains below, sequenced in a study of OX40 agonist ivuxolimab in advanced cancers. Libraries were prepared by immunoSEQ multiplex PCR; TCRdb keeps only in-frame clonotypes and omits some of them. Among 80,000 to 100,000 clones listed, roughly nine tenths were seen once. The source material was CD4+ or CD8+ T cells sorted from blood, sampled in a trial of the OX40 agonist ivuxolimab. The receptor source for this set is an adult with an advanced solid tumor such as melanoma, head and neck, liver or kidney cancer.

The chain is built from TRBV11-2 and TRBJ2-3, with D maybe TRBD1 (7 bases). Trimming took 0 bases from V and 11 from J, leaving 15 bases between them. CDR1 and CDR2 (germline): SGHAT, FQNNGV. This CDR3 comprises 14 residues. CDR3 bases: TGTGCCAGCAGCTTAGATAACGGGCAGGGGGGGCAGTATTTT. As protein: CASSLDNGQGGQYF.

The V gene is TRBV7-6, the J gene TRBJ1-1; 7 nucleotides match TRBD1. This CDR3 contains 15 residues. V was pared by 5 bases and J by 1 base, with 7 bases of the junction left unmatched. Germline CDR1 reads SGHVS; CDR2 reads FNYEAQ. CDR3 nucleotides: TGTGCCAGCAGCCCGACAGGGATTGAGAACACTGAAGCTTTCTTT. Translation: CASSPTGIENTEAFF.

This clone was recorded once. The V gene is TRBV5-1, the J gene TRBJ2-1; D is unresolved. The V end was cut by 6 bases, the J end by 0 bases, with 25 bases between. Germline V gene lookup returns CDR1 SGHRS and CDR2 YFSETQ. This CDR3 comprises 19 residues. CDR3 protein: CASTPGQARILTSYNEQFF. CDR3 DNA sequence: TGCGCCAGCACCCCCGGGCAAGCTAGAATACTAACCTCCTACAATGAGCAGTTCTTC.

The rearrangement joins TRBV18 to TRBJ2-1; TRBD2 aligns across 9 bases. V shed 0 bases and J 6 bases; nucleotides not matched to a gene: 9. CDR1 is KGHSH and CDR2 is LQKENI in the germline V gene. The CDR3 length is 17 residues. CDR3 sequence (DNA): TGTGCCAGCTCACCACCGTCTAGTAGCGGGAGCGGCAATGAGCAGTTCTTC. This translates into CASSPPSSSGSGNEQFF. Full variable domain (rest looked up from reference TRBV18 and TRBJ2-1): NAGVMQNPRHLVRRRGQEARLRCSPMKGHSHVYWYRQLPEEGLKFMVYLQKENIIDESGMPKERFSAEFPKEGPSILRIQQVVRGDSAAYFCASSPPSSSGSGNEQFFGPGTRLTVL.

The V gene is TRBV18, the J gene TRBJ2-3; 8 nucleotides agree with TRBD2. With V trimmed by 3 bases and J by 0 bases, 8 bases remained unmatched. From germline, CDR1 is KGHSH and CDR2 LQKENI. CDR3 size: 17 residues. CDR3: CASSPAKAGVSTDTQYF. In DNA form, the CDR3 reads TGTGCCAGCTCACCGGCGAAAGCGGGAGTGAGCACAGATACGCAGTATTTT.

V and J are TRBV6-5 and TRBJ2-7, with TRBD1 matching over 8 bases. The germline gives CDR1 MNHEY, CDR2 SVGAGI. The CDR3 contains 14 residues. The junction had 4 bases not matched to a gene; V was cut back by 2 bases and J by 4 bases. CDR3 bases: TGTGCCAGCAGTTACAGGCAGGGGGCGTACGAGCAGTACTTC. It specifies CASSYRQGAYEQYF.

The rearrangement links TRBV30 to TRBJ1-2; TRBD1 aligns across 8 bases. From germline, CDR1 is GTSNPN and CDR2 SVGIG (reference sequence). The CDR3 loop spans 12 amino acids. V was pared by 3 bases and J by 3 bases, with 0 bases of the junction left unmatched. The CDR3 sequence: CAWRDRDYGYTF. CDR3 DNA: TGTGCCTGGAGGGACAGGGACTATGGCTACACCTTC.

V and J are TRBV6-6 and TRBJ1-2; the D gene is possibly TRBD1 (5 bases). CDR1 is MNHNY and CDR2 is SVGAGI in the germline V gene (reference sequence). The CDR3 spans 14 residues. Between the trimmed V and J ends, which lost 7 bases and 2 bases, there was a span of 14 bases. The CDR3 DNA follows: TGTGCCAGCATACCGGGGGTATTGAACTATGGCTACACCTTC. Amino acid sequence: CASIPGVLNYGYTF.

The rearrangement links TRBV30 to TRBJ1-5; 8 positions agree with TRBD1. The germline V gene encodes CDR1 GTSNPN and CDR2 SVGIG (reference sequence). The CDR3 totals 12 residues. The V segment lost 5 bases and the J segment 4 bases; nucleotides outside the gene matches: 1. The CDR3 sequence is CAWGQGNQPQHF. Here the CDR3 DNA reads TGTGCCTGGGGACAGGGTAATCAGCCCCAGCATTTT.

The V call is TRBV19, the J call TRBJ2-1; the match to TRBD2 covers 16 bases. Per germline, CDR1 LNHDA and CDR2 SQIVND (reference sequence). The CDR3 runs to 16 residues. V was pared by 6 bases and J by 4 bases, with 3 bases of the junction left unmatched. This CDR3 reads CASRGLAGGIYNEQFF. CDR3 DNA: TGTGCCAGTAGGGGACTAGCGGGAGGGATATACAATGAGCAGTTCTTC.

This clone was counted once. The DNA of the CDR3 is TGTGCCAGCAGCGGAAGGGGGATGGAGGAGACCCAGTACTTC. As protein: CASSGRGMEETQYF. The V gene is TRBV2, the J gene TRBJ2-5, with a possible D match to TRBD1 (6 bases). Trimming shortened V by 6 bases and J by 5 bases, and 16 bases separated the two germline ends. Germline loops: CDR1 SNHLY, CDR2 FYNNEI. CDR3 length: 14 residues.

The rearrangement joins TRBV5-4 to TRBJ2-1; no reliable D call. This CDR3 is built from 15 residues. The V end lost 0 bases, the J end lost 3 bases, and 10 bases lay between the germline ends. CDR1 is SGHNT and CDR2 is YYREEE in the germline V gene (reference sequence). The CDR3 nucleotides read TGTGCCAGCAGCTTGGGGCTCCAGAACTACAATGAGCAGTTCTTC. Translating it yields CASSLGLQNYNEQFF.

The rearrangement uses TRBV7-2 and TRBJ2-5; 7 bases are a match to TRBD1. Trimming at V came to 4 bases and at J to 2 bases, leaving 10 bases not matched to a gene. Germline assignment: CDR1 SGHTA and CDR2 FQGNSA. The CDR3 length is 16 residues. Written as DNA, the CDR3 is TGTGCCAGCAGCTCCCGTGTGTCAGGGGGACAAGAGACCCAGTACTTC. This codes for CASSSRVSGGQETQYF.

This chain connects TRBV19 to TRBJ1-2; the D is unclear. The germline V gene has CDR1 LNHDA and CDR2 SQIVND (reference sequence). V lost 9 bases, J lost 8 bases, and 13 bases lay in between. This CDR3 is 11 amino acids long. The DNA for the CDR3 is TGTGCCAGCCCAAAACGAGGGGGCTACACCTTC. Protein product: CASPKRGGYTF.

The chain combines TRBV7-9 with TRBJ2-1; TRBD2 matches at 8 bases. The V segment lost 3 bases and the J segment 5 bases; nucleotides outside the gene matches: 6. This CDR3 contains 15 residues. The V gene's germline CDR1 is SEHNR and CDR2 FQNEAQ (reference sequence). DNA of the CDR3: TGTGCCAGCAGCTTGGGTCAGCGGGGGAACAATGAGCAGTTCTTC. It is translated as CASSLGQRGNNEQFF.

The rearrangement links TRBV28 to TRBJ1-6, with D tentatively TRBD1 (5 bases). The CDR3 is 17 residues long. The V gene's germline CDR1 is MDHEN and CDR2 SYDVKM. The V end lost 4 bases, the J end lost 0 bases, and 13 bases lay between the germline ends. The CDR3 nucleotides read TGTGCCAGCAGTTCAGGGCAAGGTGTCTCCTATAATTCACCCCTCCACTTT. Translating gives CASSSGQGVSYNSPLHF.

The sample holds one count of this clone. The chain combines TRBV4-1 with TRBJ2-5, with 9 bases identical to TRBD1. Germline V gives CDR1 MGHRA, CDR2 YSYEKL. The CDR3 loop spans 16 amino acids. Losses at the gene ends were 1 base for V and 2 bases for J; bases not matched to a gene: 5. CDR3 amino acids: CASSQAQGALQETQYF. The CDR3 coding sequence is TGCGCCAGCAGCCAAGCACAGGGGGCTCTACAAGAGACCCAGTACTTC.

V usage is TRBV7-2 and J usage is TRBJ2-1; 15 nucleotides line up with TRBD2. V gave up 1 base and J gave up 7 bases; unmatched junction bases: 8. The CDR3 length is 18 residues. The germline V gene encodes CDR1 SGHTA and CDR2 FQGNSA. In DNA, the CDR3 is TGTGCCAGCAGCTTAGAGGGGACTAGCGGGAGGAATTTGAATGAGCAGTTCTTC. This encodes CASSLEGTSGRNLNEQFF.

This chain uses TRBV29-1 with TRBJ1-2; no reliable D call. Germline assignment: CDR1 SQVTM and CDR2 ANQGSEA. V was shortened by 5 bases and J by 8 bases, with 21 bases between the two germline ends. The CDR3 loop spans 14 amino acids. CDR3 bases: TGCAGCGTTTTCCAGCCCGATCTCGGAGGAGGCTACACCTTC. It yields the protein CSVFQPDLGGGYTF.

The J gene is TRBJ1-5, the V gene TRBV2; 10 nucleotides agree with TRBD1. CDR1 is SNHLY, CDR2 FYNNEI, per germline. After removal of 10 bases from V and 6 bases from J, the junction contained 9 bases not matched to a gene. This CDR3 has 14 amino acids. CDR3 protein: CATGDRGERQPQHF. DNA for the CDR3: TGTGCCACCGGGGACAGGGGAGAGCGTCAGCCCCAGCATTTT.

The chain links TRBV7-9 to TRBJ2-7, with D perhaps matching TRBD1 (6 bases). The CDR3 runs to 16 residues. Germline V CDR1 and CDR2: SEHNR, FQNEAQ (reference sequence). V was shortened by 7 bases and J by 2 bases, with 21 bases between the two germline ends. Here the CDR3 DNA reads TGTGCCAGCACCCATTCGAACGTACAGGGCACCTACGAGCAGTACTTC. Translated, it gives CASTHSNVQGTYEQYF.

This chain uses TRBV25-1 with TRBJ2-2, with D possibly being TRBD1 (5 bases). The CDR3 has 15 residues. Trimming stripped 5 bases from V and 2 bases from J, with 12 bases between. Germline assignment: CDR1 MGHDK and CDR2 SYGVNS. In nucleotides, the CDR3 is TGTGCCAGCAGTCCAGGGTTGGGCAACACCGGGGAGCTGTTTTTT. Translated, it gives CASSPGLGNTGELFF.

The genes are TRBV5-1 and TRBJ1-1; D is possibly TRBD1 (6 bases). Trimming removed 5 bases from V and 1 base from J, with 18 bases in between. CDR3 length: 16 amino acids. Germline V gene data show CDR1 as SGHRS and CDR2 as YFSETQ. DNA of the CDR3: TGCGCCAGCAGTGGCGGTCCGGGACAACAGAACACTGAAGCTTTCTTT. It is translated as CASSGGPGQQNTEAFF.

This chain joins TRBV5-4 and TRBJ1-2; TRBD1 matches 12 bases. The CDR3 sequence is 15 residues long. Germline lookup yields CDR1 SGHNT and CDR2 YYREEE (reference sequence). V trimming: 4 bases; J trimming: 6 bases; junction bases outside the gene matches: 7. CDR3 region: CASSTGTGGINGYTF. CDR3 nucleotides: TGTGCCAGCAGCACCGGGACAGGGGGCATAAATGGCTACACCTTC.

The chain employs TRBV4-3 and TRBJ2-1; D assignment may be TRBD1 or TRBD2 (5 bases each). In germline, CDR1 is LGHNA, CDR2 YSLEER. This CDR3 comprises 15 residues. V lost 5 bases, J lost 4 bases, and 15 bases lay in between. The CDR3 sequence: CASSGAGSRYNEQFF. CDR3 coding DNA: TGCGCCAGCAGCGGGGCGGGCTCTCGGTACAATGAGCAGTTCTTC.

This clone was seen a handful of times. V and J are TRBV9 and TRBJ1-2; D uncertain. CDR3 length equals 15 residues. Germline V gene sequence: CDR1 SGDLS, CDR2 YYNGEE. V lost 4 bases and J 6 bases, leaving 19 bases between the germline ends. CDR3 DNA sequence: TGTGCCAGCAGCCCCCACCCGGCGGCGGAAGATGGCTACACCTTC. Its translation: CASSPHPAAEDGYTF.